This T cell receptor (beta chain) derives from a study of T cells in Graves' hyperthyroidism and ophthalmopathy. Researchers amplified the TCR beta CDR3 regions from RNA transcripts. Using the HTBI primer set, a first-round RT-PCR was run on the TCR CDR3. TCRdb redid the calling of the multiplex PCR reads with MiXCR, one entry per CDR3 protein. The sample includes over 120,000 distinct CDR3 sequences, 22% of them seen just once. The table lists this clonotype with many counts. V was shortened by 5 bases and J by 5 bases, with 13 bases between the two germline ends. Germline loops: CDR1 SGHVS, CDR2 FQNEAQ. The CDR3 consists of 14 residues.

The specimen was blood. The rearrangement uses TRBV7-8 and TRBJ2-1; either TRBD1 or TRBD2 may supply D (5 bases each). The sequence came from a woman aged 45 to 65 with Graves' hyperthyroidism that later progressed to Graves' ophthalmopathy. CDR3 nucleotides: TGTGCCAGCAGCACGCCGGGACGCAACAATGAGCAGTTCTTC. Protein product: CASSTPGRNNEQFF.